One sample yielded the 12 T cell receptor beta chains listed below, sequenced in a study of blood T cells in healthy people across ages. Sample-barcoded 5' priming and a J-beta primer mix drove a second PCR of about 7 to 11 cycles. TCRdb passed the 5' RACE reads through MiXCR, listing each CDR3 protein once. The repertoire has some 860,000 distinct CDR3 sequences, 56% of them found once; the top ten carry around a quarter. Sequencing input: blood. These receptors all come from a man aged 40-55 years in good health.

The rearrangement joins TRBV5-6 to TRBJ2-6; tentatively, D is TRBD2 (5 bases). This CDR3 is built from 15 residues. Per the germline V gene, CDR1 is SGHDT and CDR2 is YYEEEE. Deletions cut 3 bases from V and 0 bases from J, with 7 bases between. CDR3: CASSSDYSGANVLTF. Written as DNA, the CDR3 is TGTGCCAGCAGCTCCGACTACTCTGGGGCCAACGTCCTGACTTTC. Looking up the rest from reference TRBV5-6 and TRBJ2-6 gives the full variable domain: DAGVTQSPTHLIKTRGQQVTLRCSPKSGHDTVSWYQQALGQGPQFIFQYYEEEERQRGNFPDRFSGHQFPNYSSELNVNALLLGDSALYLCASSSDYSGANVLTFGAGSRLTVL.

A word on this clonotype: One junction end disagrees with the germline gene, perhaps due to a read error. This chain connects TRBV5-1 to TRBJ2-5; no definite D call. Germline CDR1 reads SGHRS; CDR2 reads YFSETQ. The CDR3 loop spans 13 amino acids. Here the CDR3 DNA reads TGCGCCAGCAGCGAGACTCACCAAGCGACCCAGTACTTC. Protein: CASSETHQATQYF.

In the case of this clonotype: Germline and junction disagree at one end, which may indicate a read error. The V call is TRBV7-7, the J call TRBJ1-4, with 7 bases lining up with TRBD1. The CDR3 runs 16 residues. Germline values: CDR1 SSHAT, CDR2 FNYEAQ (reference sequence). CDR3 DNA: TGTGCTAGCAGCTTAGGATCAGGGACAGTTAATGAAAAACTGTTTTTT. This codes for CASSLGSGTVNEKLFF.

The chain carries TRBV6-2 or TRBV6-3 and TRBJ2-5, with D perhaps matching TRBD1 (7 bases). With 6 bases removed from V and 7 bases from J, the gap between germline ends came to 18 bases. This CDR3 has 14 amino acids. Germline loops: CDR1 MNHEY, CDR2 SVGEGT. In DNA form, the CDR3 reads TGTGCCAGCAGGGGGGGACAGTCCGTGTTGACCCAGTACTTC. Protein sequence: CASRGGQSVLTQYF.

This clonotype was seen more than once but under ten times. The V gene is TRBV4-1, the J gene TRBJ2-7; the D gene could be TRBD1 or TRBD2 (5 bases each). This CDR3 has 15 residues. Trimming pared 4 bases from V and 6 bases from J, leaving 19 bases between. Germline V gene sequence: CDR1 MGHRA, CDR2 YSYEKL. The CDR3: CASSPRGLQKGEQYF. CDR3 in DNA: TGCGCCAGCAGCCCACGGGGCCTTCAGAAGGGCGAGCAGTACTTC.

This chain uses TRBV27 with TRBJ2-3; maybe TRBD1 (6 bases). The ends were cut back, 3 bases at V and 1 base at J, with 17 bases in the middle. Germline V gene data show CDR1 as MNHEY and CDR2 as SMNVEV (reference sequence). The CDR3 length is 17 residues. The CDR3 loop is CASSFLIQGRGTDTQYF. As DNA, the CDR3 is TGTGCCAGCAGTTTCCTAATCCAGGGGAGAGGCACAGATACGCAGTATTTT.

The rearrangement joins TRBV5-1 to TRBJ2-1; possibly TRBD2 for D (6 bases). Trimming removed 1 base at V and 7 bases at J, with 21 bases between. CDR1 SGHRS and CDR2 YFSETQ come from the germline V gene. The CDR3 spans 17 residues. The CDR3 loop reads CASSLTARGQGGNEQFF. Here the CDR3 DNA reads TGCGCCAGCAGCTTGACAGCTCGAGGTCAGGGAGGAAATGAGCAGTTCTTC.

V usage is TRBV4-2 and J usage is TRBJ2-7; 12 nucleotides align to TRBD2. This CDR3 comprises 16 residues. With V trimmed by 0 bases and J by 5 bases, 5 bases remained unmatched. Germline V gene sequence: CDR1 LGHNA, CDR2 YNFKEQ. This CDR3 is CASSQEAGLAGNEQYF. Here the CDR3 DNA reads TGTGCCAGCAGCCAAGAGGCCGGACTAGCGGGAAACGAGCAGTACTTC.

This chain links TRBV9 with TRBJ2-5, with 9 bases matching TRBD2. CDR3 length equals 16 residues. Germline V gives CDR1 SGDLS, CDR2 YYNGEE. The V segment lost 0 bases and the J segment 5 bases; nucleotides outside the gene matches: 8. The DNA for the CDR3 is TGTGCCAGCAGCGTAGAGGCGGGAGGGCCCTGGGAGACCCAGTACTTC. This codes for CASSVEAGGPWETQYF.

Concerning this clonotype: A clone one base away is much larger, so this may be a read error. V is TRBV5-1 and J is TRBJ2-5, with D possibly matching TRBD1 (6 bases). CDR3 length: 14 residues. Trimming cost V 4 bases and J 0 bases, with 10 bases left between them. The germline gives CDR1 SGHRS, CDR2 YFSETQ. The CDR3 sequence is CASSPGTHQETQYF. CDR3 nucleotides: TGCGCCAGCAGCCCCGGGACACACCAAGAGACCCAGTACTTC.

This clonotype came up a few times. The gene calls are TRBV11-3 and TRBJ2-3; D call uncertain. Trimming pared 1 base from V and 2 bases from J, leaving 4 bases between. Germline-derived CDR1 and CDR2 are SGHNT and YENEEA. The length of the CDR3 is 13 residues. The CDR3 nucleotides are TGTGCCAGCAGCTTAGCCACCACAGATACGCAGTATTTT. It encodes CASSLATTDTQYF.

This sequence joins TRBV4-2 and TRBJ2-7; no firm D call. CDR3 length equals 14 residues. Looked up from germline, CDR1 is LGHNA and CDR2 is YNFKEQ. V was cut by 0 bases and J by 6 bases, with 12 bases left in between. The CDR3 is CASSQDQLSTEQYF. The DNA for the CDR3 is TGTGCCAGCAGCCAAGATCAGCTCTCGACCGAGCAGTACTTC.